The TCR beta chain under discussion was sequenced for a study of cytomegalovirus exposure and HLA in healthy donors. Study information: The Caucasian-associated ancestry cluster contained 81% of the 398 genotyped donors. Findings and limits, study-wide: In an earlier analysis, most TCR beta V segments were productive about 87% or about 30% of the time.

The CDR3 length is 15 residues. Germline loops: CDR1 SGHDN, CDR2 FVKESK. V lost 4 bases, J lost 6 bases, and 10 bases stayed unmatched. Turning to this clone: Its antigen is currently unknown.

The PCR used 60 Vbeta and 13 Jbeta primers. Repertoires were generated with immunoSEQ multiplex PCR, while TCRdb's copy carries only in-frame clones and drops some. The table records 150,000 to 200,000 clones, approximately 82% of them present only once. This clonotype originated in a woman aged 18-29 years in good health and CMV-seropositive. The chain links TRBV14 to TRBJ1-2, with 8 nucleotides matching TRBD1. The specimen was PBMCs. CDR3 protein: CASSPGTGRFNGYTF. In nucleotides, the CDR3 is TGTGCCAGCAGCCCCGGGACAGGTCGTTTCAATGGCTACACCTTC.